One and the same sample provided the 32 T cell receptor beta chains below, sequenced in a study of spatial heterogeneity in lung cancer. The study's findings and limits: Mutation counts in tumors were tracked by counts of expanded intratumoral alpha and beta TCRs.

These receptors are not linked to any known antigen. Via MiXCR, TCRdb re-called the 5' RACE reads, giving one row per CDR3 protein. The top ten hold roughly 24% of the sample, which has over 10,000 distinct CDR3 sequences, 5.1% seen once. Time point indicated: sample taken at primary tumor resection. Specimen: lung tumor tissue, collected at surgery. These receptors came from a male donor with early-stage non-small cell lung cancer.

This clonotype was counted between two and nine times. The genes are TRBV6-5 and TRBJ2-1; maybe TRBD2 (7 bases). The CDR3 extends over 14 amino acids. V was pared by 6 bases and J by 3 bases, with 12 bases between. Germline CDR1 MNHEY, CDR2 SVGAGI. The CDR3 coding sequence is TGTGCCAGCAGGGGCGGGGGCCTCTACAATGAGCAGTTCTTC. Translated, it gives CASRGGGLYNEQFF.

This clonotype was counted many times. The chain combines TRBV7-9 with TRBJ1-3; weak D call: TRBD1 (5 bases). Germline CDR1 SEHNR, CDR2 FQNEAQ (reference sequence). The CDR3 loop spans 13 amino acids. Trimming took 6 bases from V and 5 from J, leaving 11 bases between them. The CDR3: CASRSDRRNTIYF. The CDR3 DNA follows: TGTGCCAGCAGGTCAGACAGAAGAAACACCATATATTTT.

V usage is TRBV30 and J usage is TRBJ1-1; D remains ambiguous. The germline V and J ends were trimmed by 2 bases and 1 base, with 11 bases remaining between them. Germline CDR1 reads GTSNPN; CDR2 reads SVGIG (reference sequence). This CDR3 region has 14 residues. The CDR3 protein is CAWSITVWNTEAFF. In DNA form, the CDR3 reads TGTGCCTGGAGTATCACGGTGTGGAACACTGAAGCTTTCTTT.

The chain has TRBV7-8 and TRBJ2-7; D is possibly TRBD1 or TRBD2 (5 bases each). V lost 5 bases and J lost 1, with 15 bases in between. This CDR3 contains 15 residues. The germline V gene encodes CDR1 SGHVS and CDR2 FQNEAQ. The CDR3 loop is CASSPRDGASYEQYF. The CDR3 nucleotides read TGTGCCAGCAGCCCCCGGGACGGAGCTTCCTACGAGCAGTACTTC.

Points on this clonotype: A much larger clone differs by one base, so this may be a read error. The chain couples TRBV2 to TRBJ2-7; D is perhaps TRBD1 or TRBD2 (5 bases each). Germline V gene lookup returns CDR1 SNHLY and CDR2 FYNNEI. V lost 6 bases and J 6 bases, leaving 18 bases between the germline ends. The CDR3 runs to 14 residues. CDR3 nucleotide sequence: TGTGCCAGCAGGCAGACCCACGGGACCTGCGAGCAGTACTTC. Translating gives CASRQTHGTCEQYF. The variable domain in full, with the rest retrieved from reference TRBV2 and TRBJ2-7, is EPEVTQTPSHQVTQMGQEVILRCVPISNHLYFYWYRQILGQKVEFLVSFYNNEISEKSEIFDDQFSVERPDGSNFTLKIRSTKLEDSAMYFCASRQTHGTCEQYFGPGTRLTVT.

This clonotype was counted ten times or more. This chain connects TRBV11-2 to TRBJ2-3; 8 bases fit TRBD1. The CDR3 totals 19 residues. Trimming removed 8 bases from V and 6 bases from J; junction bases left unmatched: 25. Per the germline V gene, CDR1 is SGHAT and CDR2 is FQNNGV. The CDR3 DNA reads TGTGCCAGCGCACACGAAGCCATCAGGGGGCGTCCCCGATCGGATACGCAGTATTTT. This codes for CASAHEAIRGRPRSDTQYF.

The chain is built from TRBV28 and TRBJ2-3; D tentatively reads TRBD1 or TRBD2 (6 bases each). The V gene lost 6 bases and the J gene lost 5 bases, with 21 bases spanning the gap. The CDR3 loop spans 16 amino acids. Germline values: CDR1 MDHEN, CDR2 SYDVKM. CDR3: CASSLGGQGRQDTQYF. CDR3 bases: TGTGCCAGCAGCCTGGGGGGACAAGGGAGGCAAGATACGCAGTATTTT.

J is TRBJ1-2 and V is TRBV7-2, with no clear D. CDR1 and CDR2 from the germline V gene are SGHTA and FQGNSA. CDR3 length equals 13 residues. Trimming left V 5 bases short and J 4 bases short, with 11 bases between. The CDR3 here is CASSMSGVYGYTF. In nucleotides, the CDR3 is TGTGCCAGCAGCATGTCCGGGGTCTATGGCTACACCTTC.

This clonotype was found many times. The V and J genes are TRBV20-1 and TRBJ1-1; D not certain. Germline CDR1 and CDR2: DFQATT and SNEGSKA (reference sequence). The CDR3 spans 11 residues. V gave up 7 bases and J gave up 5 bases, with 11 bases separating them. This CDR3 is CSVSGDTEAFF. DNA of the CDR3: TGCAGTGTCTCCGGGGATACTGAAGCTTTCTTT.

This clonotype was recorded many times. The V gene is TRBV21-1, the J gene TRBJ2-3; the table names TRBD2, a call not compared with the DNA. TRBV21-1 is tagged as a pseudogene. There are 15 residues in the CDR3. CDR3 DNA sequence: TGTGCCAGCAGCAAAGGCGGAGAAAGGAGGGATACGCAGTATTTT. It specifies CASSKGGERRDTQYF.

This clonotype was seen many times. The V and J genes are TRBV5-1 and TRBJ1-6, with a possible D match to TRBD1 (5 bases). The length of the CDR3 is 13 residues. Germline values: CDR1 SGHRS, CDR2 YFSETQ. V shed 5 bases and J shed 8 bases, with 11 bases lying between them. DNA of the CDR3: TGCGCCAGCAGGACGGGGGATGATTCACCCCTCCACTTT. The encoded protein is CASRTGDDSPLHF.

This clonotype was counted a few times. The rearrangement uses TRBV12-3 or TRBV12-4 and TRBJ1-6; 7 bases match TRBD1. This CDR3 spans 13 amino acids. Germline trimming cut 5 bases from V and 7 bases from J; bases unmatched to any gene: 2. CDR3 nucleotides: TGTGCCAGCAGTCGACAGGGAAATTCACCCCTCCACTTT. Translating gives CASSRQGNSPLHF.

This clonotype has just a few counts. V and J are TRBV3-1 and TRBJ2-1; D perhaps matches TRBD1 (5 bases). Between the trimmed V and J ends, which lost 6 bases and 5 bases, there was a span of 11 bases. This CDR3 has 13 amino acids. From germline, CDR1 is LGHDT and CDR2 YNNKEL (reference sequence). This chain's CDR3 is CASSPLGDNEQFF. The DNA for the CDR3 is TGTGCCAGCAGTCCCTTAGGGGACAATGAGCAGTTCTTC.

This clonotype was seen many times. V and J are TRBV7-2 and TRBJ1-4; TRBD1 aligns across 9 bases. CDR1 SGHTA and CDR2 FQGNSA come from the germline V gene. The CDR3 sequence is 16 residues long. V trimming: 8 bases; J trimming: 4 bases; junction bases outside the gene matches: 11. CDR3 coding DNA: TGTGCCAGCGGACGGACAGGGGTGGGGCTTAATGAAAAACTGTTTTTT. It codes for CASGRTGVGLNEKLFF.

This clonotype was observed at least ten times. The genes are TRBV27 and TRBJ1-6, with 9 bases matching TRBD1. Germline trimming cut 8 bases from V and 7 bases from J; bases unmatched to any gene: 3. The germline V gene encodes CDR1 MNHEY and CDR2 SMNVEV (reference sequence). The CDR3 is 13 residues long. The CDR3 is CASGTGSNSPLHF. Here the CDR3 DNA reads TGTGCCAGCGGGACAGGGTCCAATTCACCCCTCCACTTT.

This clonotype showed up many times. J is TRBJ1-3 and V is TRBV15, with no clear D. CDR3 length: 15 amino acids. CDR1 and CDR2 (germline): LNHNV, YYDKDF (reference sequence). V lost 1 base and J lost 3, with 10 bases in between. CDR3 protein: CATSRGPGSGNTIYF. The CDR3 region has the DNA TGTGCCACCAGCAGAGGTCCGGGGAGTGGAAACACCATATATTTT. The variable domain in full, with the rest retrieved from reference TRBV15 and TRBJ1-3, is DAMVIQNPRYQVTQFGKPVTLSCSQTLNHNVMYWYQQKSSQAPKLLFHYYDKDFNNEADTPDNFQSRRPNTSFCFLDIRSPGLGDTAMYLCATSRGPGSGNTIYFGEGSWLTVV.

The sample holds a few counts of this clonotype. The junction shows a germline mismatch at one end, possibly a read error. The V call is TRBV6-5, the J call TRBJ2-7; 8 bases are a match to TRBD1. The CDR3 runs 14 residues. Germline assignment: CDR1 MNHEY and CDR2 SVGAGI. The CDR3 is CASSRTGSSHEQYF. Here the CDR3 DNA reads TGTGCCAGCAGTCGGACAGGGTCCTCCCACGAGCAGTACTTC.

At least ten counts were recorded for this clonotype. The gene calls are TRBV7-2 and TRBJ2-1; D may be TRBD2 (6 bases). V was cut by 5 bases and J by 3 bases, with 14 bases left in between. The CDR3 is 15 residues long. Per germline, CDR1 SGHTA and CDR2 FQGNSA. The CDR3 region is CASSPTGTLYNEQFF. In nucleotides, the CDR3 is TGTGCCAGCAGCCCCACTGGGACTCTCTACAATGAGCAGTTCTTC.

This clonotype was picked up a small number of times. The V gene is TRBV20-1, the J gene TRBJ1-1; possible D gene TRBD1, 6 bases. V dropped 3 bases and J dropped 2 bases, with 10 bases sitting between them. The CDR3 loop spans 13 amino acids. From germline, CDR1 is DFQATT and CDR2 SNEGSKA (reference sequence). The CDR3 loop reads CSARGTPNTEAFF. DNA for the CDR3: TGCAGTGCTAGGGGGACACCTAACACTGAAGCTTTCTTT.

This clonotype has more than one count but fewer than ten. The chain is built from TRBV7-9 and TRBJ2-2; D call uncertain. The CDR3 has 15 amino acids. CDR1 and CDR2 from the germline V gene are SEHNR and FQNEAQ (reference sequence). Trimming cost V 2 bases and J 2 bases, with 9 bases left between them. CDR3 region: CASSLRTFNTGELFF. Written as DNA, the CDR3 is TGTGCCAGCAGCTTAAGAACCTTCAACACCGGGGAGCTGTTTTTT.

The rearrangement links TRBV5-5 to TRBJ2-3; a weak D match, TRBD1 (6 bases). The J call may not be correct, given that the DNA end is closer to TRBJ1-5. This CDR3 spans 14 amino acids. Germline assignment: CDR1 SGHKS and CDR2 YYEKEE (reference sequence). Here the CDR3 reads CASSLLGAVDTQHF. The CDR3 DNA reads TGTGCCAGCAGCTTGCTGGGGGCGGTAGATACGCAGCATTTT.

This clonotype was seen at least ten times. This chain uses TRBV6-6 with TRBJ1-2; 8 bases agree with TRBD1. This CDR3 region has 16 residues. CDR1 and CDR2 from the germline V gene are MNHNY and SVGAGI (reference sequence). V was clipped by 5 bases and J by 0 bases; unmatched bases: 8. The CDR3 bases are TGTGCCAGCAGTGCCGCAGGGGGCACTGCTAACTATGGCTACACCTTC. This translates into CASSAAGGTANYGYTF.

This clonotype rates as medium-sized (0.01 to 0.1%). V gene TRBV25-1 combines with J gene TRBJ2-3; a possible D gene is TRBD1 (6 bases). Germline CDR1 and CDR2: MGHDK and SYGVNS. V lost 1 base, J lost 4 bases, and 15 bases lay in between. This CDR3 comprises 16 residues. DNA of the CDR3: TGTGCCAGCAGTGAATCTCCAGGGGCCGGCCCAGATACGCAGTATTTT. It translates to CASSESPGAGPDTQYF.

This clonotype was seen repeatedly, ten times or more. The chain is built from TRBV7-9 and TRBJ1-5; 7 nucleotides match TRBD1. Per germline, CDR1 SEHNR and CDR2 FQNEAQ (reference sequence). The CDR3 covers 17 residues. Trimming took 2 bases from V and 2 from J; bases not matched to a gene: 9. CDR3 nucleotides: TGTGCCAGCAGCTTAACATGGGGGGACAGCGGCAATCAGCCCCAGCATTTT. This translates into CASSLTWGDSGNQPQHF.

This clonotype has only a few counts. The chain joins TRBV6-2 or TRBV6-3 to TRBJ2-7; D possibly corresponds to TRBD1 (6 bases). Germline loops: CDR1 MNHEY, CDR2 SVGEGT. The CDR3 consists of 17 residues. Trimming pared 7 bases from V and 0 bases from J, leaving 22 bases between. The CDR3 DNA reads TGTGCCAGCACCTGGGAAACCGGGACACCCAACTCCTACGAGCAGTACTTC. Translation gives CASTWETGTPNSYEQYF.

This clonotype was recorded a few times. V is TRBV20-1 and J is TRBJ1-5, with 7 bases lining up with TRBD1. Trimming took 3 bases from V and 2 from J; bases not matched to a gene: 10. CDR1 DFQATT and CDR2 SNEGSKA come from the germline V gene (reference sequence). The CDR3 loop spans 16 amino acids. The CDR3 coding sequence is TGCAGTGCTAGCGATACCGGGACAGCCGGCAATCAGCCCCAGCATTTT. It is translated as CSASDTGTAGNQPQHF.

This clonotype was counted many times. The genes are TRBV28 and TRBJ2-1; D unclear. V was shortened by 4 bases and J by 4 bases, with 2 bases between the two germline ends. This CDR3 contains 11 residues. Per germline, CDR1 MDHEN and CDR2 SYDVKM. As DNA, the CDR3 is TGTGCCAGCAGTTATTACAATGAGCAGTTCTTC. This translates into CASSYYNEQFF.

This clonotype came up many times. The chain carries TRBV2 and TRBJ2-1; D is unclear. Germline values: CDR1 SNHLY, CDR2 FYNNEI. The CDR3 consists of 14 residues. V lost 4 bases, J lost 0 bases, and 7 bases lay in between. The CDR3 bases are TGTGCCAGCAGTGGGGGTAACTCCTACAATGAGCAGTTCTTC. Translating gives CASSGGNSYNEQFF.

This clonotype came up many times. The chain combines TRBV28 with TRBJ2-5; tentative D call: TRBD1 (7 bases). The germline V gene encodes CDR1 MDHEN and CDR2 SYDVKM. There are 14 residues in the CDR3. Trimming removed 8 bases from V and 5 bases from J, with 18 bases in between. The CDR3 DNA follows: TGTGCCAGCCGGACCTCAGGGGGGAGTGAGACCCAGTACTTC. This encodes CASRTSGGSETQYF. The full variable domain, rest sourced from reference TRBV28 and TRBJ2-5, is DVKVTQSSRYLVKRTGEKVFLECVQDMDHENMFWYRQDPGLGLRLIYFSYDVKMKEKGDIPEGYSVSREKKERFSLILESASTNQTSMYLCASRTSGGSETQYFGPGTRLLVL.

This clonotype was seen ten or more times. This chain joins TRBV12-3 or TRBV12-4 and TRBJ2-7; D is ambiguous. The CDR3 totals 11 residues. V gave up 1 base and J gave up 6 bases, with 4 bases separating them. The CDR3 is CASSLEGEQYF. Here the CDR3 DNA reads TGTGCCAGCAGTTTAGAGGGCGAGCAGTACTTC.

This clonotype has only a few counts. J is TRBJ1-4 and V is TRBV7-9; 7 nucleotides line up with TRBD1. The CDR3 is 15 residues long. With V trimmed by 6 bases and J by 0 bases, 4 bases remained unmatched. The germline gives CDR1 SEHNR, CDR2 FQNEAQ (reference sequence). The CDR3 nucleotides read TGTGCCAGCAGGCGGACAGGTGCAACTAATGAAAAACTGTTTTTT. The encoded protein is CASRRTGATNEKLFF.

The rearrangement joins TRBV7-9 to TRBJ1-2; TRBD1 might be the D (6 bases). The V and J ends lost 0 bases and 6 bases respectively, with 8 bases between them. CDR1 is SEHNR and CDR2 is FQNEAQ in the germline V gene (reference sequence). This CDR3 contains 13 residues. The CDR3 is CASSLAQGHGYTF. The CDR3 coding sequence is TGTGCCAGCAGCTTAGCTCAGGGGCATGGCTACACCTTC. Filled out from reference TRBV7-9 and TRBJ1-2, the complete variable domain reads DTGVSQNPRHKITKRGQNVTFRCDPISEHNRLYWYRQTLGQGPEFLTYFQNEAQLEKSRLLSDRFSAERPKGSFSTLEIQRTEQGDSAMYLCASSLAQGHGYTFGSGTRLTVV.